The present T cell receptor (beta chain) was sequenced within a study of OX40 agonist ivuxolimab in advanced cancers. The CDR3 loop spans 13 amino acids. Germline CDR1 reads SGDLS; CDR2 reads YYNGEE. Trimming took 4 bases from V and 5 from J; bases not matched to a gene: 5. Patients were excluded for autoimmune disease history or systemic immunosuppression. Assay used: immunoSEQ multiplex PCR; TCRdb lists only in-frame clones, some missing. The table shows 30,000 to 45,000 clones, with around 80% occurring only once. This TCR came from an adult with an advanced solid tumor such as melanoma, head and neck, liver or kidney cancer. This sequence joins TRBV9 and TRBJ2-5; 7 nucleotides match TRBD2. The input for sequencing was CD4+ or CD8+ T cells sorted from blood, taken in a trial of the OX40 agonist ivuxolimab. CDR3 bases: TGTGCCAGCAGCCCCGAACTAGCGGAGACCCAGTACTTC. Translation: CASSPELAETQYF.